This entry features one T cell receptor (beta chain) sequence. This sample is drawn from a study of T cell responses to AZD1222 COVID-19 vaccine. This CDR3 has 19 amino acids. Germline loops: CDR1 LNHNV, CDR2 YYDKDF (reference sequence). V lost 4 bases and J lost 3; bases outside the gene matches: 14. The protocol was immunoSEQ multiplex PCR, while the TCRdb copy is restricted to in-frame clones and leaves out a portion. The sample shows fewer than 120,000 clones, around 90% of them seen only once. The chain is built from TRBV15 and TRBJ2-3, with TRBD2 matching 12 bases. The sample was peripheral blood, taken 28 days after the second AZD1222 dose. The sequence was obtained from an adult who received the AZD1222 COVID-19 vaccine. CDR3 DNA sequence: TGTGCCACCAGCACCTACTTTAGGACTAGCGGGAAAGTTACAGATACGCAGTATTTT. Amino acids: CATSTYFRTSGKVTDTQYF.